Listed here is a single T cell receptor beta chain. Its target is not known. Time point here: pretreatment peripheral blood. These data originate in a study of PD-L1 blockade in urothelial cancer. Study overall: Of prior chemotherapy regimens, patients had received between 0 and 3.

In each PCR, synthetic TCR analog templates were spiked in. TCRdb keeps only in-frame clones here, not all; method: immunoSEQ multiplex PCR. The sample records 35,000 to 50,000 clones, more than 70% being singletons. Study-level points and caveats: Patients with durable benefit had greater blood expansion of tumor-associated TCR clones 3 weeks into treatment. Better survival was predicted when blood TCR clonality before treatment fell below the median.

The CDR3 spans 13 residues. V lost 3 bases and J lost 6, with 12 bases in between. CDR1 and CDR2 (germline): SGHTA, FQGNSA. This TCR came from a man aged 55 to 70 with urothelial cancer. The genes are TRBV7-2 and TRBJ2-7; D might be TRBD2 (6 bases). The sample in question was PBMCs, obtained around atezolizumab (anti-PD-L1) treatment. In DNA form, the CDR3 reads TGTGCCAGCAGCTTGGAGGGAGTGGGCGAGCAGTACTTC. Translated, it gives CASSLEGVGEQYF.